The table lists the clone carrying this T cell receptor beta chain with many counts. Its antigen is unknown. These data come from a study of shared clonotypes between healthy human individuals. Replicate PCRs were loaded with roughly 0.3 ug DNA from unsorted PBMC, around 28,000 T cell genomes. Per the study methods: Filtering was not the same, since immunoSEQ gave junction-only sequences without quality scores. Produced via immunoSEQ multiplex PCR; TCRdb's table is partial and in-frame only. That table is the source of V, J and clone size, and D and trimming were worked out from the DNA. This table has roughly 490,000 clones, around 80% appearing once. Study-level points and caveats: The low donor count limited represented genetic and exposure-history diversity.

The CDR3 has 14 residues. The V gene's germline CDR1 is LNHDA and CDR2 SQIVND (reference sequence). V lost 3 bases and J lost 5, with 13 bases in between. The material sequenced was PBMCs. V gene TRBV19 combines with J gene TRBJ2-5; D might be TRBD2 (6 bases). This TCR derives from a woman in her thirties or forties in good health. Some clones in this sample may be carry-over from other donors' samples. The CDR3 DNA is TGTGCCAGTAGTATGGGGACTCAACCGGAGACCCAGTACTTC. This codes for CASSMGTQPETQYF.